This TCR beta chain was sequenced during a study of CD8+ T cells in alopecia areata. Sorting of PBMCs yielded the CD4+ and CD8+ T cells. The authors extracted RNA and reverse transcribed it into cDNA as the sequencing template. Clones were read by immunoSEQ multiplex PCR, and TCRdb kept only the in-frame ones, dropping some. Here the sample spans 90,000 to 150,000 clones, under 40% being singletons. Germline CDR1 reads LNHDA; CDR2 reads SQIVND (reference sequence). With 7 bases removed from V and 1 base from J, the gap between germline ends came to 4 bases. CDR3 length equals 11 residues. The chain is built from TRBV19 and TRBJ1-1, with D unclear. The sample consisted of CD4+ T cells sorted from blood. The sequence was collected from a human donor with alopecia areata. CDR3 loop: CASMGNTEAFF. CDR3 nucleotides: TGTGCCAGTATGGGGAACACTGAAGCTTTCTTT.